The text below deals with one T cell receptor (beta chain). In this sample, this clone turned up a few times. Its antigen remains undetermined. No much larger clone is present one base from it, and per-base qualities are unavailable. Different DNA sequences within this sample yield the same CDR3. This specimen comes from a study of blood T cell repertoires in COVID-19 (TCRdb year 2020). With regard to the full study: Samples from collaborators originated in the United States, Italy and Spain and spanned both the acute and convalescent phases of COVID-19. The material from the prospective study consisted of cDNA or gDNA derived from T cells, B-cell-depleted T cells, or PBMCs. Subjects who had been exposed to COVID-19, were actively infected with it, or had recovered from it provided the deeply sampled blood TCRbeta repertoires that made up the dataset. A freely available public database, intended as a resource for researchers studying the immune response to SARS-CoV-2, is where the repertoires were released. The samples were drawn from two sources: the first 160 participants of the ongoing ImmuneRACE study, and over 1,000 subjects contributed by 6 global collaborators. A de-identified subject ID, COVID-19 status, age in years and sex were almost always included in the sample metadata. Where HLA class I and class II types were available, the types were taken from metadata supplied by the sample provider, not from assay-based typing. What the authors observed across the whole study: The quantity of clinical and demographic metadata differed by source and by participant and was supplied without curation.

V is pruned by 0 bases and J by 4 bases, leaving 5 bases of the junction without a gene match. The CDR3 sequence holds 16 residues, the cysteine and phenylalanine included. Only the CDR3 portion is preserved as DNA: 48 bases, with reading frame beginning at the first base. CDR1 and CDR2, per the germline V gene (reference sequence), are MNHNY and SVGAGI. The collaborating institutions used their own protocols to collect whole blood in K2EDTA tubes. For TCRbeta analysis, collaborators shipped samples as frozen whole blood, isolated PBMCs, or DNA extracted from either of those sample types. TCRbeta CDR3 regions were amplified from genomic DNA using the immunoSEQ Assay, a bias-controlled multiplex PCR. The paper's processing steps were these. Within the assay, amplification of reference gene primers was used to estimate how many nucleated cells each sample contained. To quantify the absolute abundance of each unique TCRbeta CDR3 rearrangement, sequence reads were collapsed and filtered. Productive Simpson clonality was computed per sample as the square root of Simpson's diversity index over productive rearrangements. TCRdb holds this immuneACCESS table with in-frame rearrangements only. Some clones are missing; in checked studies, unresolved V genes explain under half, and the rest has no known cause. V and J calls and clone size are given by that table; D and trimming were obtained from the DNA. The sample data list about 14,000 clones, and around 69% of these were observed just once. Together, the top ten hold more than 20% of the sample.

What was sequenced was peripheral blood. The sequence came from a boy aged 2 to 9 with active or convalescent COVID-19. Rearrangement joined TRBV6-6 to TRBJ1-5; 8 nucleotides in the junction match TRBD1. The DNA sequence is as follows: TGTGCCAGCAGTTACTCACAGGGGGGACGGAATCAGCCCCAGCATTTT. It specifies CASSYSQGGRNQPQHF.